This TCR beta chain was identified during a study of T cell responses to AZD1222 COVID-19 vaccine. Germline V CDR1 and CDR2: LNHNV, YYDKDF (reference sequence). The V end lost 0 bases, the J end lost 6 bases, and 15 bases lay between the germline ends. The CDR3 runs to 16 residues. Repertoires were generated with immunoSEQ multiplex PCR, while TCRdb's copy carries only in-frame clones and drops some. The profile shows around 130,000 clones, approximately 85% of them singletons. This specimen was peripheral blood, taken on day 0 of AZD1222 vaccination. The source of this sequence is an adult in good health. J is TRBJ2-1 and V is TRBV15; D may be TRBD1 or TRBD2 (6 bases each). The CDR3 DNA follows: TGTGCCACCAGCAGAGATGGGGGGCTCTTCTCCAATGAGCAGTTCTTC. Protein sequence: CATSRDGGLFSNEQFF.